These 29 T cell receptor beta chains came from one sample sequenced in a study of blood T cells in healthy people across ages. Together with a sample-barcoded 5' primer, a J-beta primer mix was included in a second PCR lasting about 7 to 12 cycles. TCRdb redid the calling of the 5' RACE reads with MiXCR, one entry per CDR3 protein. The profile covers about 1.6 million distinct CDR3 sequences, with about 31% appearing a single time and over 9% taken by the ten largest. The sample comprised blood. These TCRs come from a woman aged 25 to 39 in good health.

This clonotype was picked up many times. The junction departs from the called germline gene at one end, perhaps through a read error. This rearrangement joins TRBV5-1 to TRBJ1-2, with D maybe TRBD1 (5 bases). The CDR3 loop spans 13 amino acids. The germline V gene has CDR1 SGHRS and CDR2 YFSETQ. CDR3 residues: CASSSGQNYGYTF. In DNA, the CDR3 is TGTGCCAGCAGTTCGGGGCAAAACTATGGCTACACCTTC.

Points on this clonotype: An end of the junction does not agree with germline; a read error may underlie this. CDR3 loop: CASRRGASGNYKQYF. DNA of the CDR3: TGTGCCAGCAGGCGCGGGGCTAGCGGGAACTACAAGCAGTACTTC. The gene calls are TRBV4-2 and TRBJ2-7, with 9 bases lining up with TRBD2. Germline lookup yields CDR1 LGHNA and CDR2 YNFKEQ. The CDR3 extends over 15 amino acids.

At least ten counts were recorded for this clonotype. A read error may explain this, as a much larger clone is one base away. The chain links TRBV7-3 to TRBJ2-6; 7 bases align to TRBD1. CDR1 SGHTA and CDR2 FQGTGA come from the germline V gene. This CDR3 comprises 18 residues. In DNA, the CDR3 is TGTGCCAGCAGCTCAGGGACAGCCCGTTGGTCTGGGGCCAACGTCCGGACTTTC. Encoded protein: CASSSGTARWSGANVRTF.

The rearrangement links TRBV7-9 to TRBJ2-5, with a possible D match to TRBD1 (5 bases). This CDR3 has 14 residues. V gave up 5 bases and J gave up 2 bases, with 12 bases separating them. Looked up from germline, CDR1 is SEHNR and CDR2 is FQNEAQ (reference sequence). This chain's CDR3 is CASSQDSVQETQYF. CDR3 in DNA: TGTGCCAGCAGCCAAGACAGCGTTCAAGAGACCCAGTACTTC.

The J gene is TRBJ2-3, the V gene TRBV5-1; maybe TRBD1 (5 bases). CDR1 SGHRS and CDR2 YFSETQ come from the germline V gene. The CDR3 has 15 amino acids. Trimming pared 0 bases from V and 2 bases from J, leaving 10 bases between. Here the CDR3 reads CASSLESGITDTQYF. The CDR3 DNA reads TGCGCCAGCAGCTTGGAATCAGGGATCACAGATACGCAGTATTTT.

This clonotype was found a few times. The V call is TRBV27, the J call TRBJ2-5; D unresolved. Near its end, the DNA agrees better with TRBJ2-7, so the J call may be wrong. The CDR3 is 13 amino acids. Germline V gene sequence: CDR1 MNHEY, CDR2 SMNVEV (reference sequence). Here the CDR3 reads CASSSSSGGEQYF. The CDR3 DNA reads TGTGCCAGCAGCTCCTCCTCGGGCGGCGAGCAGTACTTC.

This clonotype was detected only once. J is TRBJ2-3 and V is TRBV20-1; D unresolved. Between the trimmed V and J ends, which lost 7 bases and 2 bases, there was a span of 13 bases. The CDR3 length is 13 residues. Germline values: CDR1 DFQATT, CDR2 SNEGSKA (reference sequence). The CDR3: CSESKKFTDTQYF. CDR3 coding DNA: TGCAGTGAGAGCAAGAAATTCACAGATACGCAGTATTTT.

This clonotype was found a few times. The junction differs from germline at one of its ends, possibly a read error. The chain carries TRBV4-1 and TRBJ2-7, with a weak D call TRBD2 (5 bases). Germline values: CDR1 MGHRA, CDR2 YSYEKL. This CDR3 region has 14 residues. CDR3 DNA sequence: TGCGCCAGCAGCCCCGGGGAGAGCTCCTACGGGCAGTACTTC. As protein: CASSPGESSYGQYF.

This clonotype was observed a handful of times. A read error may produce the germline difference seen at one junction end. The chain joins TRBV3-1 to TRBJ1-2; 7 nucleotides align to TRBD1. Germline V lookup: CDR1 LGHDT, CDR2 YNNKEL (reference sequence). This CDR3 has 13 residues. The CDR3 sequence is CASSQEGAGGYTF. The CDR3 nucleotides are TGCGCCAGCAGCCAAGAGGGGGCCGGTGGCTACACCTTC.

This clonotype was observed a few times. A read error may explain this, as a much larger clone is one base away. The genes are TRBV20-1 and TRBJ2-5; no clear D. The germline V gene has CDR1 DFQATT and CDR2 SNEGSKA (reference sequence). This CDR3 is 10 amino acids long. The V end was cut by 4 bases, the J end by 5 bases, with 5 bases between. CDR3 loop: CSAKEETQYF. CDR3 nucleotide sequence: TGCAGTGCTAAGGAGGAGACCCAGTACTTC.

This chain uses TRBV27 with TRBJ2-5, with no clear D. CDR3 length equals 15 residues. The germline V gene has CDR1 MNHEY and CDR2 SMNVEV (reference sequence). The germline V and J ends were trimmed by 5 bases and 2 bases, with 15 bases remaining between them. For the CDR3, the DNA is TGTGCCAGCAGTCCGTTCCCTAGTTTACAAGAGACCCAGTACTTC. Its translation is CASSPFPSLQETQYF.

The gene calls are TRBV11-3 and TRBJ2-1; possible D gene TRBD1, 6 bases. This CDR3 has 14 amino acids. Trimming left V 5 bases short and J 7 bases short, with 15 bases between. Per the germline V gene, CDR1 is SGHNT and CDR2 is YENEEA. CDR3 sequence reads: CASSQGQVGNEQFF. DNA for the CDR3: TGTGCCAGCAGCCAGGGGCAGGTGGGGAATGAGCAGTTCTTC.

This clonotype has just one count. The J gene is TRBJ2-1, the V gene TRBV2, with TRBD2 matching over 9 bases. The length of the CDR3 is 14 residues. The junction had 11 bases not matched to a gene; V was cut back by 10 bases and J by 7 bases. Germline loops: CDR1 SNHLY, CDR2 FYNNEI. As DNA, the CDR3 is TGTGCCACCTTGACTAGCGGAGCAGCGAATGAGCAGTTCTTC. This encodes CATLTSGAANEQFF.

A few counts support this clonotype. The gene calls are TRBV18 and TRBJ1-1; no definite D call. Germline V gene sequence: CDR1 KGHSH, CDR2 LQKENI. Trimming stripped 2 bases from V and 1 base from J, with 5 bases between. The CDR3 consists of 13 residues. CDR3 nucleotide sequence: TGTGCCAGCTCACCAATCGCGAACACTGAAGCTTTCTTT. It specifies CASSPIANTEAFF. Supplemented by reference TRBV18 and TRBJ1-1, the full variable domain reads NAGVMQNPRHLVRRRGQEARLRCSPMKGHSHVYWYRQLPEEGLKFMVYLQKENIIDESGMPKERFSAEFPKEGPSILRIQQVVRGDSAAYFCASSPIANTEAFFGQGTRLTVV.

This clonotype was counted only a few times. The J gene is TRBJ2-3, the V gene TRBV6-1; D is undetermined. Trimming took 1 base from V and 0 from J, leaving 11 bases between them. The CDR3 runs to 16 residues. The V gene's germline CDR1 is MNHNS and CDR2 SASEGT. In DNA form, the CDR3 reads TGTGCCAGCAGTGAAGGGTGGGGTCCTAGCACAGATACGCAGTATTTT. Amino acid sequence: CASSEGWGPSTDTQYF.

This clonotype has a handful of counts. This chain connects TRBV29-1 to TRBJ1-1; 7 positions match TRBD1. The CDR3 sequence is 13 residues long. Trimming removed 5 bases from V and 4 bases from J; junction bases left unmatched: 7. CDR1 SQVTM and CDR2 ANQGSEA come from the germline V gene. The CDR3 loop is CSVRDSLGTEAFF. For the CDR3, the DNA is TGCAGCGTTAGGGACAGCCTAGGCACTGAAGCTTTCTTT.

The rearrangement uses TRBV7-9 and TRBJ2-3; 15 bases align to TRBD2. CDR1 is SEHNR and CDR2 is FQNEAQ in the germline V gene (reference sequence). V dropped 2 bases and J dropped 5; count of bases not matched to a gene: 11. The CDR3 has 19 amino acids. This CDR3 is CASSLKFFSGLAGGDTQYF. DNA for the CDR3: TGTGCCAGCAGCTTAAAATTCTTCTCGGGACTAGCGGGGGGAGATACGCAGTATTTT.

The CDR3 loop is CASSFSRTDTDTQYF. CDR3 DNA sequence: TGTGCCAGCAGCTTTAGCCGTACTGACACAGATACGCAGTATTTT. The chain carries TRBV7-9 and TRBJ2-3; D gene unclear. Trimming took off 3 bases at V and 2 bases at J, with 12 bases between the two ends. Germline CDR1 SEHNR, CDR2 FQNEAQ (reference sequence). The CDR3 loop spans 15 amino acids.

V usage is TRBV7-7 and J usage is TRBJ2-1; tentative D call: TRBD2 (5 bases). CDR3 size: 16 residues. Trimming took 6 bases from V and 1 from J, leaving 16 bases between them. Germline V lookup: CDR1 SSHAT, CDR2 FNYEAQ (reference sequence). Here the CDR3 DNA reads TGTGCCAGCAGTTCAACGACGGGGTCGTCCTACAATGAGCAGTTCTTC. Translating it yields CASSSTTGSSYNEQFF.

The genes are TRBV25-1 and TRBJ2-7; D ambiguous. This CDR3 region has 15 residues. CDR1 and CDR2 from the germline V gene are MGHDK and SYGVNS. Between the trimmed V and J ends, which lost 4 bases and 1 base, there was a span of 14 bases. In DNA, the CDR3 is TGTGCCAGCAGTGTTGGGTTGGGTCATTCCTACGAGCAGTACTTC. This codes for CASSVGLGHSYEQYF.

This clonotype was counted between two and nine times. The V call is TRBV12-3 or TRBV12-4, the J call TRBJ2-7, with D possibly called TRBD1 or TRBD2 (5 bases each). V lost 3 bases and J lost 3, with 15 bases in between. The CDR3 runs to 15 residues. CDR3 bases: TGTGCCAGCAGTTTGGGGGAAGCGTGGTACTACGAGCAGTACTTC. The encoded protein is CASSLGEAWYYEQYF.

This clonotype was observed a handful of times. The chain has TRBV7-9 and TRBJ1-5; D is unresolved. The V gene lost 4 bases and the J gene lost 2 bases, with 12 bases spanning the gap. Germline V gene lookup returns CDR1 SEHNR and CDR2 FQNEAQ (reference sequence). The CDR3 consists of 15 residues. DNA of the CDR3: TGTGCCAGCAGCTCGTCCCGTTTCGGCAATCAGCCCCAGCATTTT. It encodes CASSSSRFGNQPQHF.

This clonotype was detected a few times. The J gene is TRBJ1-1, the V gene TRBV12-5; D is uncertain. Per the germline V gene, CDR1 is LGHNT and CDR2 is FRNRAP. The CDR3 extends over 14 amino acids. Trimming removed 6 bases at V and 1 base at J, with 12 bases between. The CDR3 region is CASGNPGRNTEAFF. Written as DNA, the CDR3 is TGTGCTAGTGGAAACCCCGGTAGGAACACTGAAGCTTTCTTT.

This clonotype was counted only a few times. The rearrangement links TRBV20-1 to TRBJ2-7; 8 bases map to TRBD2. CDR1 is DFQATT, CDR2 SNEGSKA, per germline (reference sequence). This CDR3 spans 12 amino acids. The CDR3 DNA reads as TGCAGCGGGCGGGGGGTCTCCTACGAGCAGTACTTC. Residues: CSGRGVSYEQYF.

This chain uses TRBV6-2 or TRBV6-3 with TRBJ2-3, with 7 bases aligning to TRBD2. Germline V gene lookup returns CDR1 MNHEY and CDR2 SVGEGT. The CDR3 is 13 amino acids. V lost 7 bases to trimming and J lost 2 bases; unmatched junction nucleotides: 3. CDR3 DNA: TGTGCCAGCAAGCGGGGCCCCACAGATACGCAGTATTTT. Translation gives CASKRGPTDTQYF.

In regard to this clonotype: Just one base apart from a much larger clone, this may be a read error. The V and J genes are TRBV10-3 and TRBJ1-2; D unclear. The CDR3 consists of 15 residues. Germline V gene sequence: CDR1 ENHRY, CDR2 SYGVKD. This chain's CDR3 is CAISESNRINHGYTF. As DNA, the CDR3 is TGTGCCATCAGTGAGTCAAATCGTATTAACCATGGCTACACCTTC.

In DNA form, the CDR3 reads TGTGCCAGCAGCCTTGACGGGACAGGACTTTCCGGCGGGGAGCTGTTTTTT. It encodes CASSLDGTGLSGGELFF. The V and J genes are TRBV28 and TRBJ2-2, with TRBD1 identical over 8 bases. Germline V gene data show CDR1 as MDHEN and CDR2 as SYDVKM. The CDR3 totals 17 residues. Germline trimming cut 6 bases from V and 7 bases from J; bases unmatched to any gene: 16.

A remark on this clonotype: Germline and junction disagree at one end, which may indicate a read error. The J gene is TRBJ2-3, the V gene TRBV20-1, with TRBD1 as a possible D gene (7 bases). Germline V lookup: CDR1 DFQATT, CDR2 SNEGSKA (reference sequence). The CDR3 contains 15 residues. The CDR3 nucleotides read TGCAGTGCTAGAGCGCCAGGGGGGAGCACAGGTACGCAGTATTTT. Translating gives CSARAPGGSTGTQYF.

This clonotype was seen more than once but under ten times. This rearrangement joins TRBV7-8 to TRBJ2-5; 10 bases are a match to TRBD2. This CDR3 has 16 amino acids. The germline V gene encodes CDR1 SGHVS and CDR2 FQNEAQ. Trimming at V came to 0 bases and at J to 5 bases, leaving 6 bases not matched to a gene. In nucleotides, the CDR3 is TGTGCCAGCAGCTTAGCCCTAGCGGGAGTAGACGAGACCCAGTACTTC. It is translated as CASSLALAGVDETQYF.